These 32 T cell receptor beta chains originate from one sample sequenced in a study of blood T cell repertoires in COVID-19. TCRdb's copy holds only in-frame clones and misses some; the assay was immunoSEQ multiplex PCR. The table includes approximately 170,000 clones, roughly 84% detected once. Sequencing was carried out using peripheral blood. The source of these receptors is a woman of 80 years or more with active or convalescent COVID-19.

This clone was detected a few times. The chain combines TRBV4-1 with TRBJ1-5; 9 nucleotides agree with TRBD1. The CDR3 extends over 15 amino acids. V lost 4 bases and J lost 4; bases outside the gene matches: 5. The germline CDR1 and CDR2 sequences are MGHRA and YSYEKL. In DNA, the CDR3 is TGCGCCAGCAGCCCGTGGACAGGGGAAAATCAGCCCCAGCATTTT. Protein: CASSPWTGENQPQHF.

The J gene is TRBJ2-2, the V gene TRBV5-1, with D possibly TRBD1 on 6 matching bases. This CDR3 is built from 15 residues. V was clipped by 6 bases and J by 1 base, with 13 bases between them. Germline V gene data show CDR1 as SGHRS and CDR2 as YFSETQ. The DNA for the CDR3 is TGCGCCAGCATCATTGGGGGCGTGAACACCGGGGAGCTGTTTTTT. As protein: CASIIGGVNTGELFF. The full variable domain, with the rest looked up from reference TRBV5-1 and TRBJ2-2, is KAGVTQTPRYLIKTRGQQVTLSCSPISGHRSVSWYQQTPGQGLQFLFEYFSETQRNKGNFPGRFSGRQFSNSRSEMNVSTLELGDSALYLCASIIGGVNTGELFFGEGSRLTVL.

The chain employs TRBV5-8 and TRBJ1-5; D is unclear. The V end was cut by 0 bases, the J end by 5 bases, with 12 bases between. The germline V gene has CDR1 SGHTS and CDR2 YDEGEE. This CDR3 has 15 residues. The CDR3 bases are TGTGCCAGCAGCTTGGTTGGAGATCAACATCAGCCCCAGCATTTT. This encodes CASSLVGDQHQPQHF.

The chain couples TRBV10-1 to TRBJ2-4, with D tentatively TRBD2 (5 bases). Per the germline V gene, CDR1 is WNHNN and CDR2 is SYGVQD (reference sequence). V gave up 8 bases and J gave up 5 bases, with 13 bases separating them. This CDR3 has 13 residues. CDR3: CASSPGTQNIQYF. DNA of the CDR3: TGCGCCAGCTCGCCGGGAACTCAAAACATTCAGTACTTC.

The genes are TRBV7-2 and TRBJ2-1; D gene uncertain. CDR1 SGHTA and CDR2 FQGNSA come from the germline V gene. Trimming took off 7 bases at V and 5 bases at J, with 12 bases between the two ends. This CDR3 has 13 residues. The CDR3 here is CASNNPPHNEQFF. The CDR3 DNA is TGTGCCAGCAACAACCCACCGCACAATGAGCAGTTCTTC.

This chain uses TRBV5-1 with TRBJ1-2, with D perhaps matching TRBD1 (5 bases). The V end lost 1 base, the J end lost 8 bases, and 24 bases lay between the germline ends. CDR3 length: 17 amino acids. Germline V lookup: CDR1 SGHRS, CDR2 YFSETQ. This CDR3 reads CASSLLFLGAQSAGYTF. The CDR3 DNA reads as TGCGCCAGCAGCTTGCTATTTCTTGGGGCCCAATCCGCCGGCTACACCTTC.

This clone was seen more than once but under ten times. The genes are TRBV5-1 and TRBJ1-5, with a weak D call TRBD1 (6 bases). V lost 0 bases and J 6 bases, leaving 13 bases between the germline ends. Looked up from germline, CDR1 is SGHRS and CDR2 is YFSETQ. The CDR3 runs to 15 residues. For the CDR3, the DNA is TGCGCCAGCAGCTTGGGGGGTCAGGGGTTTCAGCCCCAGCATTTT. Translated: CASSLGGQGFQPQHF. Drawing the rest from reference TRBV5-1 and TRBJ1-5, the complete variable domain is KAGVTQTPRYLIKTRGQQVTLSCSPISGHRSVSWYQQTPGQGLQFLFEYFSETQRNKGNFPGRFSGRQFSNSRSEMNVSTLELGDSALYLCASSLGGQGFQPQHFGDGTRLSIL.

The CDR3 reads CASSPDRGSEKLFF. DNA of the CDR3: TGTGCCAGCAGCCCCGACAGGGGGTCTGAAAAACTGTTTTTT. The chain links TRBV6-5 to TRBJ1-4, with 9 bases matching TRBD1. CDR3 size: 14 residues. CDR1 MNHEY and CDR2 SVGAGI come from the germline V gene. The V and J ends lost 6 bases and 7 bases, in that order; junction bases with no gene match: 6.

As to this clone: Other DNA sequences in this specimen translate into the identical CDR3. The rearrangement uses TRBV18 and TRBJ1-5; the match to TRBD1 covers 7 bases. The V segment lost 3 bases and the J segment 2 bases; nucleotides outside the gene matches: 1. The CDR3 has 14 amino acids. CDR1 KGHSH and CDR2 LQKENI come from the germline V gene. The CDR3 DNA reads as TGTGCCAGCTCACCTGGACAGGGCAATCAGCCCCAGCATTTT. Protein sequence: CASSPGQGNQPQHF.

The gene calls are TRBV5-1 and TRBJ2-1; D is possibly TRBD1 (7 bases). CDR1 and CDR2 (germline): SGHRS, YFSETQ. V was shortened by 7 bases and J by 7 bases, with 18 bases between the two germline ends. The CDR3 is 14 amino acids. The CDR3 reads CASGRGDVLNEQFF. CDR3 DNA: TGCGCCAGCGGCAGGGGGGATGTGTTGAATGAGCAGTTCTTC.

This chain links TRBV7-6 with TRBJ2-2, with D unclear. CDR1 and CDR2 from the germline V gene are SGHVS and FNYEAQ. The CDR3 is made up of 14 amino acids. Trimming took off 0 bases at V and 1 base at J, with 3 bases between the two ends. The CDR3: CASSLAKNTGELFF. CDR3 sequence (DNA): TGTGCCAGCAGCTTAGCCAAGAACACCGGGGAGCTGTTTTTT.

The chain carries TRBV19 and TRBJ2-7; 8 bases match TRBD2. Trimming took 8 bases from V and 6 from J; bases not matched to a gene: 18. From germline, CDR1 is LNHDA and CDR2 SQIVND (reference sequence). This CDR3 contains 16 residues. The CDR3 DNA reads TGTGCCAGTTCCCCCCTGGTTCAAGCGGGAGCTCCCGAGCAGTACTTC. Its protein is CASSPLVQAGAPEQYF.

This clone appeared a few times. J is TRBJ1-5 and V is TRBV5-4; the D is unclear. The CDR3 sequence is 13 residues long. Germline CDR1 is SGHNT and CDR2 is YYREEE (reference sequence). The V end lost 2 bases, the J end lost 9 bases, and 12 bases lay between the germline ends. CDR3 loop: CASSFSGLGPQHF. The CDR3 DNA follows: TGTGCCAGCAGCTTTTCGGGTTTGGGGCCCCAGCATTTT.

J is TRBJ2-1 and V is TRBV6-5; D uncertain. The CDR3 is 14 residues long. The V gene lost 0 bases and the J gene lost 6 bases, with 9 bases spanning the gap. Germline V gives CDR1 MNHEY, CDR2 SVGAGI. The CDR3 region is CASSYSGGSNEQFF. The CDR3 region has the DNA TGTGCCAGCAGTTACTCTGGCGGTAGCAATGAGCAGTTCTTC.

The chain couples TRBV6-5 to TRBJ2-7; maybe TRBD1 (6 bases). The CDR3 length is 14 residues. Trimming left V 10 bases short and J 2 bases short, with 18 bases between. CDR1 and CDR2 (germline): MNHEY, SVGAGI. The CDR3 loop is CATNAVGGPYEQYF. Written as DNA, the CDR3 is TGTGCCACCAATGCTGTAGGGGGACCCTACGAGCAGTACTTC.

This clone has just a few counts. V usage is TRBV10-3 and J usage is TRBJ1-5; D gene unclear. The germline V and J ends were trimmed by 11 bases and 0 bases, with 11 bases remaining between them. The CDR3 sequence is 13 residues long. CDR1 and CDR2 (germline): ENHRY, SYGVKD. The CDR3 bases are TGTGCCGTCGCGGCGGATAGCAATCAGCCCCAGCATTTT. This codes for CAVAADSNQPQHF.

This clone was recorded once. The CDR3 protein is CASILFGGDTQYF. The CDR3 DNA is TGTGCCAGCATCTTGTTCGGGGGAGATACGCAGTATTTT. The chain links TRBV12-3 or TRBV12-4 to TRBJ2-3; D might be TRBD2 (6 bases). V lost 7 bases, J lost 5 bases, and 13 bases lay in between. The CDR3 extends over 13 amino acids.

This clone is a singleton in its sample. The rearrangement joins TRBV10-1 to TRBJ2-7; D perhaps matches TRBD2 (6 bases). V lost 4 bases to trimming and J lost 2 bases, with 18 bases between them. CDR3 length equals 16 residues. The V gene's germline CDR1 is WNHNN and CDR2 SYGVQD (reference sequence). The CDR3 reads CASSANSGAFPYEQYF. CDR3 in DNA: TGCGCCAGCAGTGCGAATAGCGGAGCTTTTCCCTACGAGCAGTACTTC.

The chain recombines TRBV2 with TRBJ1-2, with D hard to call. This CDR3 is built from 14 residues. Trimming cost V 1 base and J 7 bases, with 13 bases left between them. Germline V CDR1 and CDR2: SNHLY, FYNNEI. The CDR3 DNA sequence: TGTGCCAGCAGTGAAGGGCTTCCTACGGGTGGCTACACCTTC. Translating gives CASSEGLPTGGYTF.

This chain links TRBV2 with TRBJ2-2; 8 nucleotides agree with TRBD2. The V gene's germline CDR1 is SNHLY and CDR2 FYNNEI. Trimming at V came to 4 bases and at J to 0 bases, leaving 4 bases not matched to a gene. The CDR3 spans 16 residues. CDR3 DNA: TGTGCCAGCAGTGTACAGGGACTAGCGAACACCGGGGAGCTGTTTTTT. Translating gives CASSVQGLANTGELFF.

The rearrangement uses TRBV9 and TRBJ2-1; TRBD2 agrees at 8 bases. Germline lookup yields CDR1 SGDLS and CDR2 YYNGEE. The CDR3 contains 15 residues. The junction had 9 bases not matched to a gene; V was cut back by 5 bases and J by 5 bases. Written as DNA, the CDR3 is TGTGCCAGCAGGTCCGGACTAGCAAGGAACAATGAGCAGTTCTTC. Amino acid sequence: CASRSGLARNNEQFF.

The J gene is TRBJ2-6, the V gene TRBV18; D might be TRBD1 (5 bases). The CDR3 totals 15 residues. Germline assignment: CDR1 KGHSH and CDR2 LQKENI. V lost 8 bases and J 2 bases, leaving 13 bases between the germline ends. The CDR3 loop reads CASTRVLPGANVLTF. The CDR3 region has the DNA TGTGCCAGCACCAGGGTCCTTCCTGGGGCCAACGTCCTGACTTTC.

The CDR3 DNA is TGTGCCAGCAGCTTAGCGGGACAGGTTAATGGAGATACGCAGTATTTT. As protein: CASSLAGQVNGDTQYF. The J gene is TRBJ2-3, the V gene TRBV7-2; 8 bases align to TRBD1. The V gene end was trimmed by 0 bases and the J gene end by 5 bases; junction bases not matched to a gene: 7. The CDR3 is 16 residues long. The germline V gene has CDR1 SGHTA and CDR2 FQGNSA.

This clone came up once. The V call is TRBV5-4, the J call TRBJ1-1; D gene uncertain. The CDR3 length is 14 residues. CDR1 and CDR2 (germline): SGHNT, YYREEE (reference sequence). V was pared by 4 bases and J by 1 base, with 11 bases between. CDR3 nucleotide sequence: TGTGCCAGCAGCCCGACTCCAGCGAACACTGAAGCTTTCTTT. Protein sequence: CASSPTPANTEAFF. Based on the CDR3 plus reference TRBV5-4 and TRBJ1-1, the full variable domain is ETGVTQSPTHLIKTRGQQVTLRCSSQSGHNTVSWYQQALGQGPQFIFQYYREEENGRGNFPPRFSGLQFPNYSSELNVNALELDDSALYLCASSPTPANTEAFFGQGTRLTVV.

The V gene is TRBV19, the J gene TRBJ2-2; D is perhaps TRBD1 (6 bases). This CDR3 comprises 15 residues. V was trimmed by 4 bases and J by 12 bases, leaving 21 bases between them. Germline assignment: CDR1 LNHDA and CDR2 SQIVND (reference sequence). The CDR3 sequence is CASSTPGGITKKLFF. The CDR3 region has the DNA TGTGCCAGTAGTACGCCTGGGGGCATTACCAAAAAGCTGTTTTTT.

The chain couples TRBV5-1 to TRBJ1-4, with D uncertain. This CDR3 spans 16 amino acids. V gave up 4 bases and J gave up 0 bases, with 13 bases separating them. Germline V gene data show CDR1 as SGHRS and CDR2 as YFSETQ. The CDR3 sequence is CASSLDYITTNEKLFF. CDR3 DNA sequence: TGCGCCAGCAGCCTCGATTACATAACAACTAATGAAAAACTGTTTTTT.

The V call is TRBV5-1, the J call TRBJ2-5; TRBD2 might be the D (6 bases). Germline V gene sequence: CDR1 SGHRS, CDR2 YFSETQ. V was clipped by 3 bases and J by 2 bases, with 14 bases between them. CDR3 length equals 15 residues. In DNA, the CDR3 is TGCGCCAGCAGCTGGGGTAGCGGAATACAAGAGACCCAGTACTTC. Its translation: CASSWGSGIQETQYF.

This chain connects TRBV18 to TRBJ2-6; 7 bases map to TRBD1. V lost 3 bases to trimming and J lost 0 bases; unmatched junction nucleotides: 14. The CDR3 spans 20 residues. Germline CDR1 is KGHSH and CDR2 is LQKENI. CDR3: CASSPLRDRNFISGANVLTF. CDR3 in DNA: TGTGCCAGCTCACCGCTCCGGGACAGAAACTTTATCTCTGGGGCCAACGTCCTGACTTTC.

The chain has TRBV6-5 and TRBJ1-2; no definite D call. V lost 6 bases and J 6 bases, leaving 17 bases between the germline ends. CDR1 is MNHEY, CDR2 SVGAGI, per germline. CDR3 length: 14 residues. The CDR3 nucleotides read TGTGCCAGCAGGGAGACGTTCGGAGTACATGGCTACACCTTC. The encoded protein is CASRETFGVHGYTF.

This clone was counted a single time. The chain employs TRBV11-2 and TRBJ1-6; D might be TRBD1 (5 bases). Trimming pared 1 base from V and 6 bases from J, leaving 10 bases between. The CDR3 covers 15 residues. Germline lookup yields CDR1 SGHAT and CDR2 FQNNGV. Written as DNA, the CDR3 is TGTGCCAGCAGCTTAGCGGGGGGACCTAATTCACCCCTCCACTTT. It encodes CASSLAGGPNSPLHF.

In this sample, this clone turned up once. The rearrangement joins TRBV7-9 to TRBJ1-1; D unclear. The CDR3 runs 14 residues. CDR1 and CDR2 from the germline V gene are SEHNR and FQNEAQ (reference sequence). Trimming took 4 bases from V and 1 from J, leaving 10 bases between them. The CDR3 loop is CASSYLTGNTEAFF. CDR3 DNA sequence: TGTGCCAGCAGCTACCTGACGGGGAACACTGAAGCTTTCTTT. Full variable domain (outside the CDR3, taken from reference TRBV7-9 and TRBJ1-1): DTGVSQNPRHKITKRGQNVTFRCDPISEHNRLYWYRQTLGQGPEFLTYFQNEAQLEKSRLLSDRFSAERPKGSFSTLEIQRTEQGDSAMYLCASSYLTGNTEAFFGQGTRLTVV.

The chain is built from TRBV11-2 and TRBJ2-7; 10 bases are shared with TRBD1. The CDR3 runs to 15 residues. V lost 4 bases, J lost 7 bases, and 10 bases stayed unmatched. Germline CDR1 SGHAT, CDR2 FQNNGV. The CDR3 sequence: CASSSGLGQGREQYF. The CDR3 bases are TGTGCCAGCAGCTCGGGTTTGGGACAGGGGAGGGAGCAGTACTTC.